The present T cell receptor (beta chain) was sequenced within a study of T cells in Graves' hyperthyroidism and ophthalmopathy. Study-wide context: Sampling of peripheral blood happened at initial diagnosis, prior to any treatment.

The germline V gene encodes CDR1 SGHRS and CDR2 YFSETQ. Trimming took 0 bases from V and 5 from J; bases not matched to a gene: 7. The CDR3 consists of 15 residues. For Graves' hyperthyroidism to be stable, ophthalmopathy could not progress within 18 months. Amplification of TCR beta CDR3 regions used RNA as the template. TCR CDR3 regions were first amplified by RT-PCR with HTBI primers. One entry per CDR3 protein results from TCRdb running MiXCR on the multiplex PCR reads. This table has about 420,000 distinct CDR3 sequences, about 15% appearing once. The sample holds many counts of this clonotype. This receptor was obtained from a young woman with Graves' hyperthyroidism. This chain uses TRBV5-1 with TRBJ2-5, with 7 bases fitting TRBD2. Sequencing used blood. CDR3 nucleotides: TGCGCCAGCAGCTTGGCGATGCGGGGGTCGGAGACCCAGTACTTC. As protein: CASSLAMRGSETQYF.